The T cell receptor beta chain described here comes from a study of human T cells and chemical hapten exposure. Looking at the study overall: Patch testing was performed with 0.01% DPC on the upper back, with reading at 6 days.

Regarding this clonotype: What it binds is unknown.

Study outcomes and limitations: TCRs above 1 in 1000 frequency stayed constant with DPC sensitization. Expanded TCR counts at PT1 were positively correlated with the patch test score.

Via MiXCR, TCRdb re-called the RACE reads, giving one row per CDR3 protein. The sample consists of 300,000 to 400,000 distinct CDR3 sequences, roughly 5% of them appearing once. The ends were cut back, 8 bases at V and 2 bases at J, with 7 bases in the middle. This CDR3 contains 11 residues. Germline values: CDR1 SGDLS, CDR2 YYNGEE. Regarding time point: pre-sensitization, week 0. Treatment of the sample: therapeutic diphenylcyclopropenone sensitization with weekly scalp DPC. The sample was whole blood, taken in connection with sensitization to the hapten diphenylcyclopropenone (DPC). The chain is built from TRBV9 and TRBJ1-2, with D maybe TRBD1 (6 bases). This receptor was identified in a woman between 45 and 60 years old with alopecia areata. Some clones in this sample may be carry-over from other donors' samples. The CDR3 DNA is TGTGCCAGTGGACAGAACTATGGCTACACCTTC. The encoded protein is CASGQNYGYTF.